One sample yielded the 23 T cell receptor beta chains listed below, sequenced in a study of CD4+ T cells in melanoma. Sequencing used immunoSEQ multiplex PCR; TCRdb keeps in-frame clones, though not all of them. The table lists roughly 60,000 clones, roughly two thirds of them singletons. What was sequenced was tumor tissue. The receptors derive from a human donor with melanoma.

This clone was counted once. The chain carries TRBV6-5 and TRBJ2-1, with 11 bases matching TRBD2. The CDR3 is 16 amino acids. Germline loops: CDR1 MNHEY, CDR2 SVGAGI. V shed 2 bases and J 6 bases; nucleotides not matched to a gene: 6. CDR3 in amino acids: CASSYEASGGTNEQFF. The CDR3, as DNA: TGTGCCAGCAGTTACGAGGCTAGCGGGGGGACCAATGAGCAGTTCTTC.

The chain couples TRBV6-4 to TRBJ1-1; tentative D call: TRBD1 (5 bases). V lost 6 bases to trimming and J lost 5 bases, with 19 bases between them. Germline V gene lookup returns CDR1 MRHNA and CDR2 SNTAGT. The CDR3 has 15 amino acids. CDR3 DNA sequence: TGTGCCAGCAGCCTGACGTGGCGGGAGGGGACTGAAGCTTTCTTT. It encodes CASSLTWREGTEAFF.

This rearrangement joins TRBV4-1 to TRBJ1-2; possibly TRBD1 for D (5 bases). V dropped 1 base and J dropped 7 bases, with 16 bases sitting between them. This CDR3 contains 15 residues. CDR1 and CDR2 from the germline V gene are MGHRA and YSYEKL. CDR3 DNA sequence: TGCGCCAGCAGCCAAGCTCCAGGGCTGACTTCTGGCTACACCTTC. Protein product: CASSQAPGLTSGYTF.

The chain recombines TRBV28 with TRBJ2-7; 11 bases agree with TRBD1. V was pared by 2 bases and J by 2 bases, with 2 bases of the junction left unmatched. The CDR3 is 15 residues long. The germline V gene has CDR1 MDHEN and CDR2 SYDVKM. DNA of the CDR3: TGTGCCAGCAGTTTACCGGGACAGGGGGCCTACGAGCAGTACTTC. This translates into CASSLPGQGAYEQYF.

This chain joins TRBV19 and TRBJ1-2, with 10 bases aligning to TRBD1. Germline V gene lookup returns CDR1 LNHDA and CDR2 SQIVND (reference sequence). The CDR3 has 16 residues. Germline trimming cut 2 bases from V and 4 bases from J; bases unmatched to any gene: 7. CDR3 protein: CASSIPGQGSIYGYTF. CDR3 DNA sequence: TGTGCCAGTAGTATACCGGGACAGGGGTCAATCTATGGCTACACCTTC.

This clone has a handful of counts. This chain uses TRBV5-6 with TRBJ1-4; D perhaps matches TRBD1 (5 bases). With 4 bases removed from V and 4 bases from J, the gap between germline ends came to 8 bases. This CDR3 has 13 amino acids. CDR1 is SGHDT, CDR2 YYEEEE, per germline. The CDR3 DNA is TGTGCCAGCAGCCAGGGACTTAATGAAAAACTGTTTTTT. Amino acids: CASSQGLNEKLFF.

The chain couples TRBV2 to TRBJ2-7; TRBD1 is a possible D gene (5 bases). The CDR3 loop spans 13 amino acids. Trimming stripped 7 bases from V and 1 base from J, with 11 bases between. The germline gives CDR1 SNHLY, CDR2 FYNNEI. In DNA, the CDR3 is TGTGCCAGCAAGGTAGGGGATTCCTACGAGCAGTACTTC. Translated: CASKVGDSYEQYF.

This rearrangement joins TRBV7-9 to TRBJ2-2; D remains ambiguous. Germline CDR1 and CDR2: SEHNR and FQNEAQ (reference sequence). The length of the CDR3 is 13 residues. V was shortened by 5 bases and J by 5 bases, with 9 bases between the two germline ends. As DNA, the CDR3 is TGTGCCAGCAGCCCGATTGGAACCGGGGAGCTGTTTTTT. Amino acid sequence: CASSPIGTGELFF.

This clone was counted between two and nine times. This rearrangement joins TRBV6-5 to TRBJ1-1; 7 bases match TRBD1. The CDR3 spans 15 residues. Germline loops: CDR1 MNHEY, CDR2 SVGAGI. Trimming took 6 bases from V and 3 from J; bases not matched to a gene: 10. The CDR3 spells CASRLQTGRDTEAFF. The CDR3, as DNA: TGTGCCAGCAGATTACAGACAGGGAGGGACACTGAAGCTTTCTTT.

This clone showed up just a few times. The rearrangement links TRBV13 to TRBJ2-1, with 8 bases identical to TRBD1. Germline assignment: CDR1 PRHDT and CDR2 FYEKMQ (reference sequence). This CDR3 is 15 amino acids long. V lost 5 bases to trimming and J lost 1 base; unmatched junction nucleotides: 4. The CDR3 nucleotides read TGTGCCAGCAGCAGACAGGGGAGATCCTACAATGAGCAGTTCTTC. Amino acids: CASSRQGRSYNEQFF.

The chain has TRBV4-3 and TRBJ1-6, with TRBD1 as a possible D gene (6 bases). The V gene lost 4 bases and the J gene lost 8 bases, with 18 bases spanning the gap. The germline gives CDR1 LGHNA, CDR2 YSLEER. This CDR3 has 16 residues. CDR3 loop: CASSLVAWGADSPLHF. Here the CDR3 DNA reads TGCGCCAGCAGCCTAGTGGCATGGGGGGCAGATTCACCCCTCCACTTT.

The rearrangement joins TRBV9 to TRBJ2-1, with 9 positions matching TRBD2. The CDR3 consists of 15 residues. CDR1 is SGDLS, CDR2 YYNGEE, per germline. The V and J ends lost 0 bases and 7 bases, in that order; junction bases with no gene match: 5. CDR3 protein: CASSVGGGGRNEQFF. In DNA, the CDR3 is TGTGCCAGCAGCGTAGGCGGGGGGGGTCGTAATGAGCAGTTCTTC.

This clone was picked up a small number of times. The chain combines TRBV6-5 with TRBJ1-2; TRBD1 aligns across 7 bases. The CDR3 has 13 residues. The V segment lost 9 bases and the J segment 4 bases; nucleotides outside the gene matches: 8. Germline assignment: CDR1 MNHEY and CDR2 SVGAGI. The CDR3 DNA reads as TGTGCCAGTTGGGACAGAAACTTCTATGGCTACACCTTC. Protein product: CASWDRNFYGYTF.

The chain uses TRBV27 and TRBJ1-5; 9 bases are a match to TRBD1. This CDR3 is built from 16 residues. In germline, CDR1 is MNHEY, CDR2 SMNVEV (reference sequence). V dropped 3 bases and J dropped 0; count of bases not matched to a gene: 3. CDR3 protein: CASSFAGQGSNQPQHF. As DNA, the CDR3 is TGTGCCAGCAGTTTTGCGGGACAGGGTAGCAATCAGCCCCAGCATTTT.

This clone was seen only a few times. The chain links TRBV5-8 to TRBJ1-4, with D possibly matching TRBD1 (5 bases). The CDR3 totals 17 residues. The ends were cut back, 0 bases at V and 0 bases at J, with 12 bases in the middle. Germline V gives CDR1 SGHTS, CDR2 YDEGEE. CDR3 amino acids: CASSLDGTGTTNEKLFF. The CDR3 coding sequence is TGTGCCAGCAGCTTGGACGGGACGGGGACAACTAATGAAAAACTGTTTTTT.

The genes are TRBV19 and TRBJ1-1; 8 positions agree with TRBD1. Germline V gene lookup returns CDR1 LNHDA and CDR2 SQIVND (reference sequence). J lost 5 bases, V lost 3 bases, and 11 bases had no gene match. There are 16 residues in the CDR3. CDR3 nucleotides: TGTGCCAGTAGTATGAGACAGGGGCACCTCAGGACTGAAGCTTTCTTT. Amino acids: CASSMRQGHLRTEAFF.

This sequence joins TRBV7-2 and TRBJ2-7; possible D gene TRBD1, 5 bases. The CDR3 loop spans 15 amino acids. The V end was cut by 5 bases, the J end by 3 bases, with 17 bases between. Germline-derived CDR1 and CDR2 are SGHTA and FQGNSA. The CDR3 nucleotides read TGTGCCAGCAGCAAAAGGGGCGGTTGGAACTACGAGCAGTACTTC. Protein: CASSKRGGWNYEQYF. Based on the CDR3 plus reference TRBV7-2 and TRBJ2-7, the full variable domain is GAGVSQSPSNKVTEKGKDVELRCDPISGHTALYWYRQSLGQGLEFLIYFQGNSAPDKSGLPSDRFSAERTGGSVSTLTIQRTQQEDSAVYLCASSKRGGWNYEQYFGPGTRLTVT.

The V call is TRBV2, the J call TRBJ1-2; D gene uncertain. V gave up 3 bases and J gave up 3 bases, with 8 bases separating them. CDR3 length: 13 amino acids. Germline lookup yields CDR1 SNHLY and CDR2 FYNNEI. The CDR3 loop is CASSDSSYYGYTF. In nucleotides, the CDR3 is TGTGCCAGCAGTGACAGTTCCTACTATGGCTACACCTTC.

The chain couples TRBV19 to TRBJ2-7; the D gene is possibly TRBD1 (7 bases). The germline V gene has CDR1 LNHDA and CDR2 SQIVND (reference sequence). V lost 8 bases to trimming and J lost 1 base, with 12 bases between them. The CDR3 sequence is 13 residues long. This CDR3 reads CASGPGGSYEQYF. CDR3 nucleotides: TGTGCCAGTGGTCCAGGGGGGTCCTACGAGCAGTACTTC.

This clone appeared once. This chain uses TRBV10-3 with TRBJ1-1; the D is unclear. The CDR3 extends over 11 amino acids. Germline assignment: CDR1 ENHRY and CDR2 SYGVKD. V lost 6 bases and J 1 base, leaving 3 bases between the germline ends. This chain's CDR3 is CAIRQNTEAFF. CDR3 bases: TGTGCCATCAGACAGAACACTGAAGCTTTCTTT.

J is TRBJ2-3 and V is TRBV6-1; 7 positions agree with TRBD2. Trimming took 7 bases from V and 1 from J; bases not matched to a gene: 8. The germline CDR1 and CDR2 sequences are MNHNS and SASEGT. The CDR3 has 15 residues. CDR3 region: CASNQGAGGTDTQYF. DNA of the CDR3: TGTGCCAGCAACCAAGGGGCGGGGGGCACAGATACGCAGTATTTT.

This chain uses TRBV5-1 with TRBJ1-5; D is perhaps TRBD1 (5 bases). The CDR3 has 15 residues. Deletions cut 9 bases from V and 9 bases from J, with 25 bases between. The germline V gene has CDR1 SGHRS and CDR2 YFSETQ. As DNA, the CDR3 is TGCGCCATCTCCTACCCCGGGGGGAGCCCAAGGCCCCAGCATTTT. Translated, it gives CAISYPGGSPRPQHF.

The chain recombines TRBV7-2 with TRBJ2-5; 8 positions agree with TRBD2. CDR1 is SGHTA and CDR2 is FQGNSA in the germline V gene. The length of the CDR3 is 13 residues. The junction had 11 bases not matched to a gene; V was cut back by 6 bases and J by 11 bases. The CDR3 sequence: CASRPDVLAAQYF. The CDR3 bases are TGTGCCAGCAGGCCAGACGTACTAGCGGCTCAGTACTTC.